This TCR beta chain was observed in a study of blood T cell repertoires in COVID-19 (dated by TCRdb to about 2020). A note on the overall study: The collaborator samples originated in the United States, Italy and Spain and spanned the acute and convalescent phases of COVID-19. Subjects who had been exposed to COVID-19, were actively infected with it, or had recovered from it provided the deeply sampled blood TCRbeta repertoires that made up the dataset. Samples came from the ongoing ImmuneRACE study (first 160 participants) plus 1,254 subjects from 6 global collaborators. The prospective study material was composed of cDNA or gDNA derived from T cells, B-cell-depleted T cells, or PBMCs. Sample metadata almost always included a de-identified subject ID, COVID-19 status, age in years and sex. HLA class I and class II types, where available, came from metadata supplied by the sample provider rather than from assay-based typing. The repertoires were released in a freely available public database intended as a resource for research on the immune response to SARS-CoV-2.

Compared with germline, V lacks 4 bases and J lacks 1 base; bases without a gene match: 5. The CDR3 has 15 amino acids, counting the end cysteine and phenylalanine. Only CDR3 DNA remains: 45 bases, in frame from the first base. Based on the germline V gene, the CDR1 and CDR2 sequences are MNHEY and SVGAGI. Whole blood was collected in K2EDTA tubes by collaborating institutions according to the institutions' own protocols. For TCRbeta analysis, collaborators shipped samples as frozen whole blood, isolated PBMCs, or DNA extracted from either of those sample types. Broader findings and caveats from the paper: The amount of clinical and demographic metadata varied by source and participant and was provided uncurated.

Comment on this clone: Its antigen is not yet known. No much larger clonotype is one base removed from it; base qualities were not supplied.

TCRbeta CDR3 regions were amplified from genomic DNA using the immunoSEQ Assay, a bias-controlled multiplex PCR. In the source study's methods: Within the assay, amplification of reference gene primers was used to estimate how many nucleated cells each sample contained. To quantify the absolute abundance of each unique TCRbeta CDR3 rearrangement, sequence reads were collapsed and filtered. For each sample, productive Simpson clonality was calculated as the square root of Simpson's diversity index across productive rearrangements. The source is immuneACCESS, and TCRdb retained only in-frame sequences with V and J called. Part of the clones is not carried over; for the studies checked, unresolved V genes explain less than half of this, and the remainder is unexplained. V, J and clone size are those of that table, while D and trimming were read from the DNA. The sample table shows approximately 100,000 clones, and about 87% are seen once. 9.5% to 13% of the sample is in the top ten clones.

Material for sequencing was peripheral blood. The V and J genes are TRBV6-5 and TRBJ2-3, with 7 bases in between that match TRBD1. This clonotype was sampled from a woman aged 25 to 39 with acute or convalescent COVID-19. The CDR3 protein: CASSSQGFGTDTQYF. The DNA sequence follows: TGTGCCAGCAGTTCACAGGGGTTCGGCACAGATACGCAGTATTTT.